These 6 T cell receptor beta chains share one sample of origin, sequenced in a study of blood T cell repertoires in COVID-19. Sequenced by immunoSEQ multiplex PCR; TCRdb stores in-frame clones only, minus some. The repertoire holds 340,000 or so clones, with around 86% as singletons. What was sequenced was peripheral blood. Receptors originate from a man aged 45-60 years with active or convalescent COVID-19.

The rearrangement joins TRBV7-7 to TRBJ2-2, with D perhaps matching TRBD1 (5 bases). Deletions cut 3 bases from V and 3 bases from J, with 14 bases between. The CDR3 length is 16 residues. The germline gives CDR1 SSHAT, CDR2 FNYEAQ (reference sequence). The CDR3 bases are TGTGCCAGCAGCTTTTCCCAGGGCCTGGACACCGGGGAGCTGTTTTTT. It is translated as CASSFSQGLDTGELFF. Full variable domain (remainder filled in from reference TRBV7-7 and TRBJ2-2): GAGVSQSPRYKVTKRGQDVTLRCDPISSHATLYWYQQALGQGPEFLTYFNYEAQPDKSGLPSDRFSAERPEGSISTLTIQRTEQRDSAMYRCASSFSQGLDTGELFFGEGSRLTVL.

The chain combines TRBV20-1 with TRBJ1-2, with TRBD1 matching 7 bases. Looked up from germline, CDR1 is DFQATT and CDR2 is SNEGSKA (reference sequence). The CDR3 sequence is 10 residues long. The J segment lost 8 bases and the V segment lost 4 bases, leaving 1 base of the junction unmatched. The CDR3 DNA follows: TGCAGTGCTAACAGGGGAGGCTACACCTTC. Encoded protein: CSANRGGYTF.

This clone was observed a single time. The rearrangement links TRBV2 to TRBJ2-7; 11 positions match TRBD2. V was clipped by 4 bases and J by 7 bases; unmatched bases: 6. Germline V CDR1 and CDR2: SNHLY, FYNNEI. The CDR3 runs to 14 residues. The CDR3, as DNA: TGTGCCAGCAGTGCGGGTCTAGCGGGAGGAGAGCAGTACTTC. Protein product: CASSAGLAGGEQYF.

The chain joins TRBV18 to TRBJ1-5, with no clear D. V dropped 5 bases and J dropped 7 bases, with 15 bases sitting between them. The CDR3 runs 14 residues. Looked up from germline, CDR1 is KGHSH and CDR2 is LQKENI. CDR3 loop: CASSAQESLQPQHF. The DNA of the CDR3 is TGTGCCAGCTCAGCTCAGGAAAGTCTCCAGCCCCAGCATTTT.

Notes on this clone: Other DNA sequences of this sample code for an identical CDR3. V usage is TRBV5-4 and J usage is TRBJ2-3; the D gene is possibly TRBD2 (6 bases). Trimming removed 4 bases at V and 3 bases at J, with 6 bases between. Germline values: CDR1 SGHNT, CDR2 YYREEE (reference sequence). The CDR3 has 12 amino acids. CDR3 amino acids: CASSRGTDTQYF. The DNA of the CDR3 is TGTGCCAGCAGCCGGGGGACAGATACGCAGTATTTT. Combining the CDR3 with reference TRBV5-4 and TRBJ2-3 gives the whole variable domain ETGVTQSPTHLIKTRGQQVTLRCSSQSGHNTVSWYQQALGQGPQFIFQYYREEENGRGNFPPRFSGLQFPNYSSELNVNALELDDSALYLCASSRGTDTQYFGPGTRLTVL.

V usage is TRBV7-8 and J usage is TRBJ1-1; 7 bases match TRBD1. The CDR3 spans 15 residues. Germline V gene data show CDR1 as SGHVS and CDR2 as FQNEAQ. V lost 5 bases to trimming and J lost 7 bases; unmatched junction nucleotides: 13. CDR3 sequence: CASSPRSPGTVEAFF. In DNA form, the CDR3 reads TGTGCCAGCAGCCCGAGGTCCCCCGGGACAGTTGAAGCTTTCTTT.